This T cell receptor beta chain was retrieved from a study of blood T cell repertoires in COVID-19. Germline V gene lookup returns CDR1 MNHEY and CDR2 SMNVEV (reference sequence). This CDR3 spans 16 amino acids. V trimming: 5 bases; J trimming: 5 bases; junction bases outside the gene matches: 9. Clones were read by immunoSEQ multiplex PCR, and TCRdb kept only the in-frame ones, dropping some. In the table there are approximately 350,000 clones, 70% to 90% of which are singletons. This receptor was obtained from a man aged 40-49 years with acute or convalescent COVID-19. This chain joins TRBV27 and TRBJ2-7, with 13 bases that match TRBD2. Source material: peripheral blood. Here the CDR3 reads CASSPGTSGKTHEQYF. The CDR3 coding sequence is TGTGCCAGCAGTCCTGGGACTAGCGGGAAGACGCACGAGCAGTACTTC.